Below, 27 T cell receptor beta chains from the same sample are listed, as sequenced in a study of T cells after yellow fever vaccination. TCRdb analysed the 5' RACE reads with MiXCR anew, one entry per CDR3 protein. Altogether under 350,000 distinct CDR3 sequences are present, roughly 4.3% being singletons, with the ten largest covering around 23%. The source was PBMCs, collected 5 days after the yellow fever booster vaccination. The receptors come from a man aged 18 to 30 who received the YFV17D yellow fever vaccine.

This clonotype was picked up a small number of times. The rearrangement uses TRBV11-1 and TRBJ2-5; maybe TRBD1 (6 bases). CDR1 and CDR2 (germline): SGHAT, FQDESV (reference sequence). V shed 4 bases and J shed 2 bases, with 8 bases lying between them. CDR3 length equals 13 residues. CDR3 loop: CASSYRVQETQYF. The CDR3 DNA reads as TGTGCCAGCAGCTACAGGGTTCAAGAGACCCAGTACTTC.

The rearrangement uses TRBV10-3 and TRBJ1-4, with unresolved D. Trimming removed 10 bases from V and 3 bases from J, with 15 bases in between. CDR3 size: 14 residues. CDR1 is ENHRY, CDR2 SYGVKD, per germline. The CDR3 here is CATAKGEANEKLFF. As DNA, the CDR3 is TGTGCCACGGCCAAGGGAGAAGCTAATGAAAAACTGTTTTTT.

This clonotype was recorded a few times. The chain recombines TRBV5-1 with TRBJ2-2, with D maybe TRBD2 (6 bases). CDR1 is SGHRS, CDR2 YFSETQ, per germline. The CDR3 runs to 15 residues. V was clipped by 6 bases and J by 4 bases, with 16 bases between them. For the CDR3, the DNA is TGCGCCAGCATTCAGGGAGGCCGGGGCACCGGGGAGCTGTTTTTT. Translating it yields CASIQGGRGTGELFF.

This clonotype came up a few times. This sequence joins TRBV5-1 and TRBJ2-5; 8 bases map to TRBD2. Per germline, CDR1 SGHRS and CDR2 YFSETQ. V lost 7 bases to trimming and J lost 5 bases; unmatched junction nucleotides: 13. The CDR3 length is 15 residues. The CDR3 nucleotides read TGCGCCAGCTATCGTTGGAGCGGGGGATCTGAGACCCAGTACTTC. Translating gives CASYRWSGGSETQYF.

This clonotype has a handful of counts. This chain links TRBV5-5 with TRBJ2-3; D ambiguous. The length of the CDR3 is 13 residues. Trimming removed 5 bases from V and 0 bases from J, with 7 bases in between. Looked up from germline, CDR1 is SGHKS and CDR2 is YYEKEE (reference sequence). The CDR3 loop is CASRMDSTDTQYF. DNA for the CDR3: TGTGCCAGCAGAATGGATAGCACAGATACGCAGTATTTT. The full variable domain, its missing parts supplied by reference TRBV5-5 and TRBJ2-3, is DAGVTQSPTHLIKTRGQQVTLRCSPISGHKSVSWYQQVLGQGPQFIFQYYEKEERGRGNFPDRFSARQFPNYSSELNVNALLLGDSALYLCASRMDSTDTQYFGPGTRLTVL.

The V and J genes are TRBV6-1 and TRBJ1-1, with TRBD1 as a possible D gene (6 bases). From germline, CDR1 is MNHNS and CDR2 SASEGT. Deletions cut 8 bases from V and 5 bases from J, with 18 bases between. The CDR3 has 14 residues. This CDR3 reads CASRNSPQGTEAFF. The CDR3 nucleotides are TGTGCCAGCCGCAACAGTCCCCAGGGGACTGAAGCTTTCTTT.

As DNA, the CDR3 is TGCAGCGTAACCGGGACTCTCTCCTACGAGCAGTACTTC. This gives the protein CSVTGTLSYEQYF. This chain links TRBV29-1 with TRBJ2-7, with D perhaps TRBD2 (6 bases). The CDR3 is made up of 13 amino acids. CDR1 is SQVTM, CDR2 ANQGSEA, per germline. The V and J ends lost 6 bases and 0 bases respectively, with 12 bases between them.

In its sample, this clonotype was seen many times. The gene calls are TRBV14 and TRBJ1-6, with TRBD1 as a possible D gene (6 bases). The V end lost 0 bases, the J end lost 11 bases, and 14 bases lay between the germline ends. This CDR3 is built from 15 residues. The germline CDR1 and CDR2 sequences are SGHDN and FVKESK. CDR3 residues: CASSQEGALGTPLHF. The CDR3 DNA sequence: TGTGCCAGCAGCCAAGAGGGGGCTCTCGGTACACCCCTCCACTTT.

This clonotype turned up a few times. V usage is TRBV12-3 or TRBV12-4 and J usage is TRBJ1-5, with D tentatively TRBD1 (5 bases). Deletions cut 7 bases from V and 3 bases from J, with 16 bases between. This CDR3 comprises 15 residues. The CDR3 sequence is CASTLAGGNNQPQHF. CDR3 bases: TGTGCCAGCACCCTCGCGGGGGGAAACAATCAGCCCCAGCATTTT.

A few counts support this clonotype. V is TRBV28 and J is TRBJ2-5; 8 bases agree with TRBD2. The CDR3 consists of 15 residues. J was trimmed by 12 bases and V by 3 bases; bases with no gene match: 15. Per the germline V gene, CDR1 is MDHEN and CDR2 is SYDVKM. DNA of the CDR3: TGTGCCAGCAGTTTCCGACCTGGGGCGGGGGGCCGAGAGTACTTC. This translates into CASSFRPGAGGREYF.

This clonotype was counted only a few times. This sequence joins TRBV29-1 and TRBJ2-7; 8 nucleotides match TRBD1. The trim removed 6 bases at V and 2 bases at J, leaving 9 bases unmatched. The germline V gene encodes CDR1 SQVTM and CDR2 ANQGSEA. The CDR3 is made up of 14 amino acids. The CDR3 bases are TGCAGCGTAGTCCCAGGACAGGGCACCTACGAGCAGTACTTC. The encoded protein is CSVVPGQGTYEQYF.

This clonotype came up many times. This chain links TRBV20-1 with TRBJ2-7; D might be TRBD1 or TRBD2, each matching 5 bases. This CDR3 region has 11 residues. V lost 6 bases to trimming and J lost 3 bases, with 9 bases between them. From germline, CDR1 is DFQATT and CDR2 SNEGSKA (reference sequence). The CDR3 DNA sequence: TGCAGTGCACGGGGCTTCTACGAGCAGTACTTC. The encoded protein is CSARGFYEQYF.

This clonotype came up a few times. The J gene is TRBJ2-7, the V gene TRBV6-1; D is unresolved. The germline gives CDR1 MNHNS, CDR2 SASEGT. This CDR3 comprises 14 residues. The V gene lost 6 bases and the J gene lost 2 bases, with 14 bases spanning the gap. DNA of the CDR3: TGTGCCAGCAGGGTCGCCGGAACGCCCTACGAGCAGTACTTC. Amino acids: CASRVAGTPYEQYF.

The V call is TRBV18, the J call TRBJ1-3; TRBD1 aligns across 10 bases. The CDR3 has 17 amino acids. CDR1 is KGHSH, CDR2 LQKENI, per germline. The V segment lost 0 bases and the J segment 2 bases; nucleotides outside the gene matches: 4. CDR3 protein: CASSPPGTGAPGNTIYF. The CDR3 coding sequence is TGTGCCAGCTCACCACCCGGGACAGGGGCTCCTGGAAACACCATATATTTT.

V usage is TRBV28 and J usage is TRBJ1-5; TRBD1 might be the D (6 bases). The CDR3 covers 14 residues. Germline CDR1 and CDR2: MDHEN and SYDVKM. V was pared by 5 bases and J by 3 bases, with 11 bases between. The CDR3 DNA is TGTGCCAGCAGTCCGGGACAAGACAATCAGCCCCAGCATTTT. Translation: CASSPGQDNQPQHF.

This clonotype was detected a few times. This chain joins TRBV30 and TRBJ1-2; a weak D match, TRBD1 (5 bases). This CDR3 has 15 residues. V was clipped by 4 bases and J by 0 bases, with 15 bases between them. The germline V gene has CDR1 GTSNPN and CDR2 SVGIG (reference sequence). Written as DNA, the CDR3 is TGTGCCTGGATGGAGGGGCCTTCAGCTAACTATGGCTACACCTTC. Translated, it gives CAWMEGPSANYGYTF.

This clonotype came up many times. The chain joins TRBV18 to TRBJ1-5, with 10 bases fitting TRBD1. V gave up 6 bases and J gave up 5 bases; unmatched junction bases: 7. The length of the CDR3 is 15 residues. Germline V CDR1 and CDR2: KGHSH, LQKENI. Here the CDR3 reads CASSLTGGADQPQHF. The CDR3 DNA reads TGTGCCAGCTCGTTGACAGGGGGCGCCGATCAGCCCCAGCATTTT.

There are a few counts of this clonotype. The chain employs TRBV20-1 and TRBJ2-7, with TRBD2 matching over 7 bases. Germline V CDR1 and CDR2: DFQATT, SNEGSKA (reference sequence). Trimming cost V 5 bases and J 3 bases; bases outside gene matches: 10. This CDR3 region has 14 residues. For the CDR3, the DNA is TGCAGTGCTTCAAGCGGCGGGGGATTCTACGAGCAGTACTTC. Protein product: CSASSGGGFYEQYF.

This clonotype was found a few times. This rearrangement joins TRBV5-1 to TRBJ2-1; no reliable D call. Trimming removed 5 bases from V and 2 bases from J, with 8 bases in between. The CDR3 contains 13 residues. Per the germline V gene, CDR1 is SGHRS and CDR2 is YFSETQ. CDR3 residues: CASREPPYNEQFF. The CDR3 coding sequence is TGCGCCAGCAGGGAGCCCCCCTACAATGAGCAGTTCTTC.

The chain links TRBV11-3 to TRBJ2-1; 8 bases are shared with TRBD1. In germline, CDR1 is SGHNT, CDR2 YENEEA. The CDR3 totals 16 residues. Unmatched junction bases numbered 4, after V lost 2 bases and J lost 1 base. The CDR3 nucleotides are TGTGCCAGCAGCTTACAGGGGGCCCGTTCCTACAATGAGCAGTTCTTC. Its protein is CASSLQGARSYNEQFF.

This rearrangement joins TRBV5-1 to TRBJ2-3, with D maybe TRBD2 (6 bases). The CDR3 is 14 amino acids. From germline, CDR1 is SGHRS and CDR2 YFSETQ. V shed 2 bases and J shed 4 bases, with 11 bases lying between them. For the CDR3, the DNA is TGCGCCAGCAGCTTTATCGGGGGTGCAGATACGCAGTATTTT. This translates into CASSFIGGADTQYF.

This clonotype was observed many times. The V call is TRBV27, the J call TRBJ2-1; D uncertain. The CDR3 is made up of 14 amino acids. V was shortened by 6 bases and J by 0 bases, with 9 bases between the two germline ends. The germline V gene has CDR1 MNHEY and CDR2 SMNVEV (reference sequence). The CDR3 sequence: CASSWVSSYNEQFF. The CDR3 DNA follows: TGTGCCAGCAGCTGGGTCAGCTCCTACAATGAGCAGTTCTTC.

A few counts support this clonotype. The chain has TRBV24-1 and TRBJ2-5; 7 bases are a match to TRBD1. Looked up from germline, CDR1 is KGHDR and CDR2 is SFDVKD. The ends lost 10 bases at V and 3 bases at J; junction bases unmatched: 4. This CDR3 region has 12 residues. The CDR3: CATQGFEETQYF. The CDR3 bases are TGTGCCACACAGGGGTTCGAAGAGACCCAGTACTTC.

This clonotype was found many times. The gene calls are TRBV29-1 and TRBJ1-2; unclear D gene. The length of the CDR3 is 11 residues. Trimming pared 3 bases from V and 4 bases from J, leaving 6 bases between. Germline assignment: CDR1 SQVTM and CDR2 ANQGSEA. The CDR3: CSVDLGYGYTF. In DNA form, the CDR3 reads TGCAGCGTTGACCTGGGCTATGGCTACACCTTC.

This clonotype was seen ten or more times. The chain combines TRBV2 with TRBJ2-1; 14 bases are shared with TRBD2. CDR3 length: 14 residues. Germline V gene lookup returns CDR1 SNHLY and CDR2 FYNNEI. V dropped 5 bases and J dropped 8; count of bases not matched to a gene: 2. DNA of the CDR3: TGTGCCAGCAGTTGGACTAGCGGGGGGTATGAGCAGTTCTTC. Residues: CASSWTSGGYEQFF.

The V and J genes are TRBV7-8 and TRBJ2-7, with 11 bases lining up with TRBD2. The junction had 14 bases not matched to a gene; V was cut back by 5 bases and J by 8 bases. CDR3 size: 16 residues. The germline gives CDR1 SGHVS, CDR2 FQNEAQ. The DNA of the CDR3 is TGTGCCAGCAGCCAACCACCCCCGGCTAGCGGGGGGAAGCAGTACTTC. Residues: CASSQPPPASGGKQYF.

This clonotype was recorded at least ten times. J is TRBJ1-3 and V is TRBV20-1; possible D gene TRBD1, 6 bases. Trimming pared 3 bases from V and 0 bases from J, leaving 6 bases between. The germline V gene encodes CDR1 DFQATT and CDR2 SNEGSKA (reference sequence). The CDR3 length is 13 residues. The CDR3 is CSASRGSGNTIYF. The CDR3, as DNA: TGCAGTGCTAGCAGGGGCTCTGGAAACACCATATATTTT.